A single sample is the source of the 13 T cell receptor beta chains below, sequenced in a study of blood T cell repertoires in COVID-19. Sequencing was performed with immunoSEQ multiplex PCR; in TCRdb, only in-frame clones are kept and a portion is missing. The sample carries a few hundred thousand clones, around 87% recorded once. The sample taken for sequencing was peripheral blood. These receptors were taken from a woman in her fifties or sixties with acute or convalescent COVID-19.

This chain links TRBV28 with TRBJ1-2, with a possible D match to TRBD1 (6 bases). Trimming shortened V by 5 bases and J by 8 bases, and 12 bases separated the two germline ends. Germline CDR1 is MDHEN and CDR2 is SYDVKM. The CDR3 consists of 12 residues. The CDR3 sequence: CASSADSPGYTF. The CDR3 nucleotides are TGTGCCAGCAGTGCGGACAGTCCGGGCTACACCTTC.

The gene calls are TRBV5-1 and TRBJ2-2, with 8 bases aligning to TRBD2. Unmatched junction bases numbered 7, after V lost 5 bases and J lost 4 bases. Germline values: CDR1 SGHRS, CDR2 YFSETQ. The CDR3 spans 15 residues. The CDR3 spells CASSGLAGGTGELFF. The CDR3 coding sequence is TGCGCCAGCAGTGGACTGGCGGGAGGCACCGGGGAGCTGTTTTTT.

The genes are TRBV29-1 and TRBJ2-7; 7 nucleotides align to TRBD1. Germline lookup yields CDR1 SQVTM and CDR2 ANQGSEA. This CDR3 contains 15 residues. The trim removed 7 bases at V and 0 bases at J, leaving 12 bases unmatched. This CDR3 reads CSARKQGVGSYEQYF. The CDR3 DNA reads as TGCAGCGCCCGAAAGCAGGGGGTGGGCTCCTACGAGCAGTACTTC.

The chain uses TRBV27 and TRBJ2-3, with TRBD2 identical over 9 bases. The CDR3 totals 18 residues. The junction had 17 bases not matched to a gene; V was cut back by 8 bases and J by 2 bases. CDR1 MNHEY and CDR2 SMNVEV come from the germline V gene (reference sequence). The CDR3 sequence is CASPSPQTSGDLTDTQYF. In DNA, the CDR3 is TGTGCCAGCCCCTCCCCCCAGACTAGCGGAGACCTCACAGATACGCAGTATTTT.

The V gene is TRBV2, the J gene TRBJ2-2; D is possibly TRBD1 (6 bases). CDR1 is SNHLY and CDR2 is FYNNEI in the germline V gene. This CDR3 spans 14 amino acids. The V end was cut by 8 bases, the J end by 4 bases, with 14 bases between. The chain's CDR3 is CASLNRVGTGELFF. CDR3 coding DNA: TGTGCCAGCCTTAACAGGGTAGGCACCGGGGAGCTGTTTTTT.

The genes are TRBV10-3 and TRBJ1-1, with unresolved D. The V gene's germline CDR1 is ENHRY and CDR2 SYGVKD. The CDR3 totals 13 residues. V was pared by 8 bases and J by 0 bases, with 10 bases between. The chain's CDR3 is CAIQPGMNTEAFF. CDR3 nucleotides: TGTGCCATCCAACCCGGGATGAACACTGAAGCTTTCTTT.

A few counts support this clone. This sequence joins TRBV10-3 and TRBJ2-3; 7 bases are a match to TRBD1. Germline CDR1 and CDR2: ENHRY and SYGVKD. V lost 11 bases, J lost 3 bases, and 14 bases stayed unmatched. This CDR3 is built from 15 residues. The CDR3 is CASSFGRDSTDTQYF. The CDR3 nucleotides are TGTGCCTCCTCCTTCGGTCGGGACAGTACAGATACGCAGTATTTT.

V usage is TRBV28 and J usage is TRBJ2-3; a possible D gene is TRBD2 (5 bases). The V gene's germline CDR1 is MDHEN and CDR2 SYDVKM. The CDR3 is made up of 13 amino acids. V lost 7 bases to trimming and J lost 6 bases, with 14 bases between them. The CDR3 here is CASTGSVRDTQYF. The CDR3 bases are TGTGCCAGCACGGGGAGCGTACGGGATACGCAGTATTTT.

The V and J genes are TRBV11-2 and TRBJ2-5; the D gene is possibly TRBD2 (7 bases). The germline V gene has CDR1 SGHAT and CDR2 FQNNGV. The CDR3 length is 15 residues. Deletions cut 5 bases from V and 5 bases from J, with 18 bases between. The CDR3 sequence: CASSPARGAGETQYF. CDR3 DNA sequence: TGTGCCAGCAGCCCAGCCCGGGGGGCTGGGGAGACCCAGTACTTC.

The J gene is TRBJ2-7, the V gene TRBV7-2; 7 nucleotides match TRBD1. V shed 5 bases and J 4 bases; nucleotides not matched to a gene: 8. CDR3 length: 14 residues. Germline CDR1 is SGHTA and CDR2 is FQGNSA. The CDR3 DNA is TGTGCCAGCAGCCCCCTGGGGACAGCTTACGAGCAGTACTTC. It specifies CASSPLGTAYEQYF.

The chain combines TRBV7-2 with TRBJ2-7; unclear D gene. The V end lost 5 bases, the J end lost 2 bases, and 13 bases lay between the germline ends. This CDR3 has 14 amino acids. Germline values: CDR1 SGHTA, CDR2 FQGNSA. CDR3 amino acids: CASSPGSGPYEQYF. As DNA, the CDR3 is TGTGCCAGCAGCCCCGGGTCGGGTCCCTACGAGCAGTACTTC.

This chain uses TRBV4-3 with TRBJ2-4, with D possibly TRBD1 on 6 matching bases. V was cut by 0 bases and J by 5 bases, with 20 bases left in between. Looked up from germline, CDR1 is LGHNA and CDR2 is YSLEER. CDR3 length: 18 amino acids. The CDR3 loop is CASSQDGLEAGDENIQYF. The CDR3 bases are TGCGCCAGCAGCCAAGATGGGTTGGAAGCAGGGGACGAAAACATTCAGTACTTC.

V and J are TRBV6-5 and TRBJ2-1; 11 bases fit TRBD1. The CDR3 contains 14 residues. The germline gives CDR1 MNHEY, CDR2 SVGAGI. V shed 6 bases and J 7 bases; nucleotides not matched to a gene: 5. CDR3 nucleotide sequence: TGTGCCAGCAGAAGGACAGGGGGCTTAAATGAGCAGTTCTTC. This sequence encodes CASRRTGGLNEQFF.